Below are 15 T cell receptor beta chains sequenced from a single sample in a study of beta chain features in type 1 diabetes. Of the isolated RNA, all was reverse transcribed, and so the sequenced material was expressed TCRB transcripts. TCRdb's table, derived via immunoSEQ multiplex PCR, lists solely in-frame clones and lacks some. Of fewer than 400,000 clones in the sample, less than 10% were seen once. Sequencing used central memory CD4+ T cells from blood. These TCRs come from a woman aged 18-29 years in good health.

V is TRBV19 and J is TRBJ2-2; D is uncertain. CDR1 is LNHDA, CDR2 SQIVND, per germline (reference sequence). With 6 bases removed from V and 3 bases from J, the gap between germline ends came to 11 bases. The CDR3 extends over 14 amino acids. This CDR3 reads CASSTPYYTGELFF. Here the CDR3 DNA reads TGTGCCAGTAGCACACCCTACTACACCGGGGAGCTGTTTTTT.

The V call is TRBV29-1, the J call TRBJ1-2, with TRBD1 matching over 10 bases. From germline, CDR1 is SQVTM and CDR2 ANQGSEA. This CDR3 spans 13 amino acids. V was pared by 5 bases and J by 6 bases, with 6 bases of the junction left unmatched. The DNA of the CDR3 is TGCAGCGTTAGAGGGACAGGGGACGATGGCTACACCTTC. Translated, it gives CSVRGTGDDGYTF. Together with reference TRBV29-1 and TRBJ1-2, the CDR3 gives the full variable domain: SAVISQKPSRDICQRGTSLTIQCQVDSQVTMMFWYRQQPGQSLTLIATANQGSEATYESGFVIDKFPISRPNLTFSTLTVSNMSPEDSSIYLCSVRGTGDDGYTFGSGTRLTVV.

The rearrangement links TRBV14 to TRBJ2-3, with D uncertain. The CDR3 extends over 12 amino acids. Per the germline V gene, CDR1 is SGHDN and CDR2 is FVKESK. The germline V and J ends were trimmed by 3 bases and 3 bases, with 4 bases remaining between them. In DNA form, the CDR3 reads TGTGCCAGCAGCCACGTTACAGATACGCAGTATTTT. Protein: CASSHVTDTQYF.

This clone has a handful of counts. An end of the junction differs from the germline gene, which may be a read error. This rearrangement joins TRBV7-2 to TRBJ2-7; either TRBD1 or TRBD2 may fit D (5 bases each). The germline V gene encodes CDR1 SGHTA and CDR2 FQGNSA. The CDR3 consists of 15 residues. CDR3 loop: CASSQDWGTPYEQYF. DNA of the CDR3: TGCGCCAGCAGCCAAGATTGGGGGACCCCATACGAGCAGTACTTC.

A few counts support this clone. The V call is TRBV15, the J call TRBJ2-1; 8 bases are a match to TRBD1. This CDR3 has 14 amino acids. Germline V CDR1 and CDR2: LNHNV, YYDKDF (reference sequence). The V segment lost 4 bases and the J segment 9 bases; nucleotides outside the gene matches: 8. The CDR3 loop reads CATSTGTGVREQFF. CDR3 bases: TGTGCCACCAGCACTGGGACAGGAGTTCGTGAGCAGTTCTTC.

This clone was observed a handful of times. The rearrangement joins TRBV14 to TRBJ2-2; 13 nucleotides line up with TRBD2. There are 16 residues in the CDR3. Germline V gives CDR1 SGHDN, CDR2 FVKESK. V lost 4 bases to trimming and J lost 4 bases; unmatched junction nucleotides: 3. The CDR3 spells CASSPRLAGGTGELFF. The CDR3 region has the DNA TGTGCCAGCAGCCCCCGACTAGCGGGAGGCACCGGGGAGCTGTTTTTT.

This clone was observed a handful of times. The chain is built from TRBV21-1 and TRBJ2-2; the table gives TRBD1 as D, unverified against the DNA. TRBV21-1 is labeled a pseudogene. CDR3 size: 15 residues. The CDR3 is CASSKGTGGTGELFF. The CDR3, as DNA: TGTGCCAGCAGCAAAGGGACAGGGGGAACCGGGGAGCTGTTTTTT.

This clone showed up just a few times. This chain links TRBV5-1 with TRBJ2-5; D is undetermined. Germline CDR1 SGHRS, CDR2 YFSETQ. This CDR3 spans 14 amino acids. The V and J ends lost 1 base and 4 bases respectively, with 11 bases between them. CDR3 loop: CASSLFLGGETQYF. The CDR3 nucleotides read TGCGCCAGCAGCTTGTTCCTAGGTGGAGAGACCCAGTACTTC.

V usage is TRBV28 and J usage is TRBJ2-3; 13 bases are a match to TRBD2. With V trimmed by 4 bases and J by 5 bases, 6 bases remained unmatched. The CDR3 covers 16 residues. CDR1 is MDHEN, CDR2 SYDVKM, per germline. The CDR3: CASSSGLAGVVDTQYF. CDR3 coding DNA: TGTGCCAGCAGTTCTGGACTAGCGGGAGTGGTAGATACGCAGTATTTT.

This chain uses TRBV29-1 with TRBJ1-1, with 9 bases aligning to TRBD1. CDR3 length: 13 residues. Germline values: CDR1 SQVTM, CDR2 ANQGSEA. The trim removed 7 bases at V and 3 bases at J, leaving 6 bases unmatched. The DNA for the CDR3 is TGCAGCGGACAGGGGGTAGCGGACACTGAAGCTTTCTTT. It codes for CSGQGVADTEAFF.

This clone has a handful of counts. This CDR3 reads CASSLSGAGVQFF. The CDR3 nucleotides read TGTGCCAGCAGCTTATCGGGAGCGGGAGTGCAGTTCTTC. V gene TRBV13 combines with J gene TRBJ2-1, with TRBD2 matching 8 bases. Germline lookup yields CDR1 PRHDT and CDR2 FYEKMQ (reference sequence). V gave up 2 bases and J gave up 12 bases; unmatched junction bases: 6. This CDR3 has 13 amino acids.

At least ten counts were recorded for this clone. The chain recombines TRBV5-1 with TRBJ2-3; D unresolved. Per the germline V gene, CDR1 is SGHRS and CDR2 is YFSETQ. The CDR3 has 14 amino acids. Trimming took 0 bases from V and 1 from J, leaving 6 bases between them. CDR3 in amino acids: CASSLEIGTDTQYF. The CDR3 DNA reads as TGCGCCAGCAGCTTGGAAATAGGCACAGATACGCAGTATTTT.

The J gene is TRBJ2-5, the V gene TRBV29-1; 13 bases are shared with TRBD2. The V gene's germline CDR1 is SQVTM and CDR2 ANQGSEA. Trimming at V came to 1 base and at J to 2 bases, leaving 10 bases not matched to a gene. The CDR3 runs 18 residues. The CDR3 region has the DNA TGCAGCGTTGAAGGTGGTCTCGTACTAGCGGGAGGGCAAGAGACCCAGTACTTC. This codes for CSVEGGLVLAGGQETQYF.

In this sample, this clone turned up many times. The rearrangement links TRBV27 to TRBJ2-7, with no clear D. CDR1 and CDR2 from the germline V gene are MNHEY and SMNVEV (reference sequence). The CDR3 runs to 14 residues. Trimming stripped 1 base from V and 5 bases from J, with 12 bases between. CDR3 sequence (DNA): TGTGCCAGCAGTTTATTGGGCACCGACCACGAGCAGTACTTC. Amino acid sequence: CASSLLGTDHEQYF.

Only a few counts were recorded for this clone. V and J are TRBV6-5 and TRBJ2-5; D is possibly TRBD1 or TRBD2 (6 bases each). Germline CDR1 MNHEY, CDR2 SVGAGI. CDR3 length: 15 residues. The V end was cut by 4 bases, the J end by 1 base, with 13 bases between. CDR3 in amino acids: CASSFSGGGQETQYF. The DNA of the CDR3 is TGTGCCAGCAGTTTTTCCGGGGGCGGCCAAGAGACCCAGTACTTC.